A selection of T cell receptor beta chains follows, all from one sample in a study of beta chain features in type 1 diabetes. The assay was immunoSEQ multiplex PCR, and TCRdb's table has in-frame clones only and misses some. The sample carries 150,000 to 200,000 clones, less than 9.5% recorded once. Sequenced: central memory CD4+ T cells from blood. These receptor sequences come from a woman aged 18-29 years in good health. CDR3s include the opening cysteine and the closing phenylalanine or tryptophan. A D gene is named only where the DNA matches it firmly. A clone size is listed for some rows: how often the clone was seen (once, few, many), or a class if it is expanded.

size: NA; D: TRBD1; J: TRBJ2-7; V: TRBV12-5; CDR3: CASGLVAGTGIYEQYF; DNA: TGTGCTAGTGGTTTGGTGGCCGGGACAGGGATCTACGAGCAGTACTTC
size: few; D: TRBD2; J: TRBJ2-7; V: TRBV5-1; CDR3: CASSSGTSGGEQYF; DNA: TGCGCCAGCAGCTCCGGGACTAGCGGTGGCGAGCAGTACTTC
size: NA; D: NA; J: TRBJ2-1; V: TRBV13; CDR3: CASSFRAGTTYNEQFF; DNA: TGTGCCAGCAGCTTTCGGGCGGGTACTACCTACAATGAGCAGTTCTTC
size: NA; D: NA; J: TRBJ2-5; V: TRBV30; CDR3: CAWRNTGLETQYF; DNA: TGTGCCTGGAGGAATACAGGGTTAGAGACCCAGTACTTC
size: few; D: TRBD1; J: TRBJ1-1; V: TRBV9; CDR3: CASSAGQGSTEAFF; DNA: TGTGCCAGCAGCGCCGGACAGGGGAGCACTGAAGCTTTCTTT
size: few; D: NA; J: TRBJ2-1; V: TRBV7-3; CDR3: CASSFTSGSYNEQFF; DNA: TGTGCCAGCAGCTTCACCAGCGGATCCTACAATGAGCAGTTCTTC
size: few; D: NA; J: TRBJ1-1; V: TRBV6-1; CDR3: CASQQDMNTEAFF; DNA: TGTGCCAGCCAACAGGACATGAACACTGAAGCTTTCTTT
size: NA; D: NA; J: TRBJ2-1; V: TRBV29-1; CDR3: CSVGGGSDNNEQFF; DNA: TGCAGCGTCGGGGGCGGGAGTGACAACAATGAGCAGTTCTTC
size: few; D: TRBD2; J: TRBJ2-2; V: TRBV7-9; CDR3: CASTLTSGRGGELFF; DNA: TGTGCCAGCACCCTGACTAGCGGGAGAGGCGGGGAGCTGTTTTTT
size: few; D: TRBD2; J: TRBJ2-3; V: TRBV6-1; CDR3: CGVTGGFTDTQYF; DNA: TGTGGCGTGACGGGGGGATTCACAGATACGCAGTATTTT
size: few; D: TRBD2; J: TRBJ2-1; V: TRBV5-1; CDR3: CASSLPLADYNEQFF; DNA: TGCGCCAGCAGCTTGCCACTAGCGGACTACAATGAGCAGTTCTTC
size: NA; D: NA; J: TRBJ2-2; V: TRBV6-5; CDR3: CASRTQGQNTGELFF; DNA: TGTGCCAGCAGAACCCAGGGGCAGAACACCGGGGAGCTGTTTTTT
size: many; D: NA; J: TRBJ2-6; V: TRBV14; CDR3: CASSPGHRSSGANVLTF; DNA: TGTGCCAGCAGCCCGGGACATCGAAGCTCTGGGGCCAACGTCCTGACTTTC
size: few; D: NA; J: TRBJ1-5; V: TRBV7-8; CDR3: CASSPRLLAGQPQHF; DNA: TGTGCCAGCAGTCCCCGACTCCTTGCGGGGCAGCCCCAGCATTTT
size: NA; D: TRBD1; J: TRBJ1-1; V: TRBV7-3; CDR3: CASSLNPTTIDRGEAFF; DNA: TGTGCCAGCAGCTTAAACCCGACGACGATTGACAGGGGTGAAGCTTTCTTT
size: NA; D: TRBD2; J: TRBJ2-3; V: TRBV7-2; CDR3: CASSWEAGGRDTQYF; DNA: TGTGCCAGCAGCTGGGAGGCGGGGGGCAGAGATACGCAGTATTTT
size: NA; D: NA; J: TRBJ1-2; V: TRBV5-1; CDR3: CASSPGGTPNYGYTF; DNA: TGCGCCAGCAGCCCGGGCGGGACGCCTAACTATGGCTACACCTTC
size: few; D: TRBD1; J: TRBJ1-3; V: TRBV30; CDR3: CAWSLGGGNTIYF; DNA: TGTGCCTGGAGTCTAGGGGGCGGAAACACCATATATTTT
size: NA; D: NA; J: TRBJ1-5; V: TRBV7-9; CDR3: CASSSDRSDSNQPQHF; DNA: TGTGCCAGCAGCTCGGACAGAAGCGATAGCAATCAGCCCCAGCATTTT
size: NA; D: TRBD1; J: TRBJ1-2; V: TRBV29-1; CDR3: CSVEDQRYDRDYGYTF; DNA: TGCAGCGTTGAAGATCAGAGGTACGACAGGGACTATGGCTACACCTTC
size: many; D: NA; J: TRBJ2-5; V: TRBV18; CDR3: CASSPGIQKKTQYF; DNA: TGTGCCAGCTCACCCGGGATCCAAAAGAAGACCCAGTACTTC
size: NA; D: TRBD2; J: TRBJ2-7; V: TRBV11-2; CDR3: CASSLGVAGAEQYF; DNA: TGTGCCAGCAGCTTAGGGGTAGCGGGGGCCGAGCAGTACTTC
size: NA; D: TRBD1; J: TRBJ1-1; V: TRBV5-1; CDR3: CASSSQNPGQDEAFF; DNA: TGCGCCAGCAGCTCCCAGAACCCGGGACAGGATGAAGCTTTCTTT
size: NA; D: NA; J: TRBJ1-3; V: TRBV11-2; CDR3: CASKEIHSGNTIYF; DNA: TGTGCCAGCAAAGAGATCCACTCTGGAAACACCATATATTTT
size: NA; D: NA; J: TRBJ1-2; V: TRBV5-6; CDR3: CASSLTANYGYTF; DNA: TGTGCCAGCAGCTTGACAGCTAACTATGGCTACACCTTC
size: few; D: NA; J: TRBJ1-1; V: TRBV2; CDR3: CASSVRNTEAFF; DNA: TGTGCCAGCAGTGTGCGGAACACTGAAGCTTTCTTT
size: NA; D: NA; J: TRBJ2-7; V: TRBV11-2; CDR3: CASSLPGGIRSGEQYF; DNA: TGTGCCAGCAGCCTCCCGGGCGGGATCAGGTCGGGTGAGCAGTACTTC
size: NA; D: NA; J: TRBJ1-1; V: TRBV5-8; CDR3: CASSRLRNTEAFF; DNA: TGTGCCAGCAGCAGACTTCGGAACACTGAAGCTTTCTTT
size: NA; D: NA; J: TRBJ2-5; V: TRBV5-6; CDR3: CASSKWGVVETQYF; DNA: TGTGCCAGCAGCAAATGGGGGGTGGTAGAGACCCAGTACTTC
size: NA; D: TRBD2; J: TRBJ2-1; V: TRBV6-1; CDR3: CASSERIAGGRSSYNEQFF; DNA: TGTGCCAGCAGTGAACGTATAGCGGGGGGGCGAAGCTCCTACAATGAGCAGTTCTTC
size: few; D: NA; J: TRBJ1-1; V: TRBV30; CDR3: CAWGAADNTEAFF; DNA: TGTGCCTGGGGGGCAGCTGATAACACTGAAGCTTTCTTT
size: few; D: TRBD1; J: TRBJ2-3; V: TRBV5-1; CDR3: CASSLGTGMGTQYF; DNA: TGCGCCAGCAGCTTGGGGACAGGGATGGGTACGCAGTATTTT
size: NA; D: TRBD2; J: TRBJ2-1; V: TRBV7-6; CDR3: CASSLGSGGYNEQFF; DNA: TGTGCCAGCAGCTTAGGGAGCGGGGGTTACAATGAGCAGTTCTTC
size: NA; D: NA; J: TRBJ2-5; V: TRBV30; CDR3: CAWSVLRKQETQYF; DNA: TGTGCCTGGAGTGTCTTGAGGAAGCAAGAGACCCAGTACTTC
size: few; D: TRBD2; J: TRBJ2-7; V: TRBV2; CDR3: CASRSSGVPSYEQYF; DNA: TGTGCCAGCAGGAGTAGCGGGGTGCCATCCTACGAGCAGTACTTC
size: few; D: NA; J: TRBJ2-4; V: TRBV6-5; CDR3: CASSYAGTKNIQYF; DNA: TGTGCCAGCAGTTACGCGGGGACCAAAAACATTCAGTACTTC
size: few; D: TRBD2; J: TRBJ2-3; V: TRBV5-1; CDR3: CASSGLAGSDTQYF; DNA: TGCGCCAGCTCGGGACTAGCGGGATCAGATACGCAGTATTTT
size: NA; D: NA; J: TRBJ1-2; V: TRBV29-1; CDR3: CSVERGGWGYTF; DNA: TGCAGCGTTGAAAGAGGGGGTTGGGGCTACACCTTC
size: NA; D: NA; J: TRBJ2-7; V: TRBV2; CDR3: CASSSGHYEQYF; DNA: TGTGCCAGCAGCTCCGGACACTACGAGCAGTACTTC
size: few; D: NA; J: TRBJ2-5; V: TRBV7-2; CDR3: CASSLPRETQYF; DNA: TGTGCCAGCAGCCTTCCGAGGGAGACCCAGTACTTC
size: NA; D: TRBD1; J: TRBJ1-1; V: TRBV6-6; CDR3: CASSSPGQGDLEAFF; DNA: TGTGCCAGCAGTTCTCCGGGACAGGGGGATCTTGAAGCTTTCTTT
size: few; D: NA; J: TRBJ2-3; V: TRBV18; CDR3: CASSPPSEVGDTQYF; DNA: TGTGCCAGCTCACCACCTTCAGAGGTTGGAGATACGCAGTATTTT
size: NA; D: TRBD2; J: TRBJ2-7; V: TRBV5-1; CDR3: CASSTSSGRSYEQYF; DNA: TGCGCCAGCAGCACCTCTAGCGGGAGATCCTACGAGCAGTACTTC
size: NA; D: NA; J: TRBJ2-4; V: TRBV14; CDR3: CASSPGDNLKAKNIQYF; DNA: TGTGCCAGCAGCCCAGGGGACAACTTGAAGGCCAAAAACATTCAGTACTTC
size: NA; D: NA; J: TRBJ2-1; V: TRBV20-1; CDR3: CSARDFREQFF; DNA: TGCAGTGCTAGGGACTTTCGTGAGCAGTTCTTC
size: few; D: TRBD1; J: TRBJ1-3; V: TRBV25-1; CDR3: CASSEFGQASGNTIYF; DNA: TGTGCCAGCAGTGAATTTGGACAGGCCTCTGGAAACACCATATATTTT
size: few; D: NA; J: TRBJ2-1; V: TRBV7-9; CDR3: CASSIREKQYNEQFF; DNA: TGTGCCAGCAGCATCCGGGAGAAGCAGTACAATGAGCAGTTCTTC
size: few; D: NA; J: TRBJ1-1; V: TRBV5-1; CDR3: CASSSGLNGGKAFF; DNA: TGCGCCAGCAGCTCCGGTCTTAACGGGGGTAAAGCTTTCTTT
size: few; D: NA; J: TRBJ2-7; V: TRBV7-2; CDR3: CASSSEGGSYEQYF; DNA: TGTGCCAGCAGCTCGGAGGGTGGCAGCTACGAGCAGTACTTC
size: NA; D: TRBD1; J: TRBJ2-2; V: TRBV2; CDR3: CASSGQGAGTGELFF; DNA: TGTGCCAGCTCGGGACAGGGTGCGGGCACCGGGGAGCTGTTTTTT
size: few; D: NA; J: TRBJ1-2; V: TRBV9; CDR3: CASSGQGYTF; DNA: TGTGCCAGCAGCGGACAGGGCTACACCTTC
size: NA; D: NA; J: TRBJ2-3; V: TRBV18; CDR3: CASSLRTGTDTQYF; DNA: TGTGCCAGCTCACTACGGACAGGCACAGATACGCAGTATTTT
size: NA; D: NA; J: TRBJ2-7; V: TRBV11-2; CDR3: CASSQDSKSYEQYF; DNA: TGCGCCAGCAGCCAAGACTCCAAGTCCTACGAGCAGTACTTC
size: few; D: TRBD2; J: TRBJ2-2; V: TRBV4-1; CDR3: CASSRRDYLRETGELFF; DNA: TGCGCCAGCAGCCGGCGGGACTACCTAAGAGAAACCGGGGAGCTGTTTTTT
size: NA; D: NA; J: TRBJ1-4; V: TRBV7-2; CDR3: CASSRDATNEKLFF; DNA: TGTGCCAGCAGCCGGGATGCAACTAATGAAAAACTGTTTTTT
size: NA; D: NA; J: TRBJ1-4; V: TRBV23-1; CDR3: CASSQSETASNEKLFF; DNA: TGCGCCAGCAGTCAATCGGAGACGGCCTCTAATGAAAAACTGTTTTTT
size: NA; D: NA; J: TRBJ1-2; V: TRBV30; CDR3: CAYTRDHNYGYTF; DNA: TGTGCCTATACCAGGGATCACAACTATGGCTACACCTTC